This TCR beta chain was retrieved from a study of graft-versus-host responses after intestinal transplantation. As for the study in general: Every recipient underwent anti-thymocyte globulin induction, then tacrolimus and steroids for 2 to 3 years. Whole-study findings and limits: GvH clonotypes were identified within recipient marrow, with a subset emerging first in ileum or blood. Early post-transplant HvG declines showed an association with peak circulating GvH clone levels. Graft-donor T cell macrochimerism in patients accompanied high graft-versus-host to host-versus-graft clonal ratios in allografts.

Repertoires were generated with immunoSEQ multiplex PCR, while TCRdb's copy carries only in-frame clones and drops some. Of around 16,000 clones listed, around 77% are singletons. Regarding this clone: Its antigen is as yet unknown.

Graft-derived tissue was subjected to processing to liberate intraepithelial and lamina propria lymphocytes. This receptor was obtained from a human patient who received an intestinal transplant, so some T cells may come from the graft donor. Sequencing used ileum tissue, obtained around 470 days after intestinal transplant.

The CDR3 DNA follows: TGTGCCATCAGTGAGTCGATTTGGGGGCAGTCTAGCACAGATACGCAGTATTTT. It codes for CAISESIWGQSSTDTQYF. V is TRBV10-3 and J is TRBJ2-3, with D possibly matching TRBD1 (6 bases). Germline CDR1 ENHRY, CDR2 SYGVKD. The CDR3 loop spans 18 amino acids. V was shortened by 0 bases and J by 0 bases, with 16 bases between the two germline ends.